This entry concerns a single TCR beta chain. These data belong to a study of cytomegalovirus exposure and HLA in healthy donors. Likely unrecorded immune exposures existed in these nominally healthy donors. PCR was performed using 60 Vbeta and 13 Jbeta primers. Assay: immunoSEQ multiplex PCR; the TCRdb copy retains only in-frame clones and omits some. The table records 100,000 to 150,000 clones, roughly four fifths of them present only once. The CDR3 runs 13 residues. CDR1 is SGHTA and CDR2 is FQGTGA in the germline V gene. The ends were cut back, 5 bases at V and 5 bases at J, with 12 bases in the middle.

Sequenced: PBMCs. The chain recombines TRBV7-3 with TRBJ1-1; D is possibly TRBD1 (5 bases). This receptor was taken from a boy under 18 in good health and CMV-seronegative. In DNA form, the CDR3 reads TGTGCCAGCAGCCATGGGGGGGGGACTGAAGCTTTCTTT. Residues: CASSHGGGTEAFF.